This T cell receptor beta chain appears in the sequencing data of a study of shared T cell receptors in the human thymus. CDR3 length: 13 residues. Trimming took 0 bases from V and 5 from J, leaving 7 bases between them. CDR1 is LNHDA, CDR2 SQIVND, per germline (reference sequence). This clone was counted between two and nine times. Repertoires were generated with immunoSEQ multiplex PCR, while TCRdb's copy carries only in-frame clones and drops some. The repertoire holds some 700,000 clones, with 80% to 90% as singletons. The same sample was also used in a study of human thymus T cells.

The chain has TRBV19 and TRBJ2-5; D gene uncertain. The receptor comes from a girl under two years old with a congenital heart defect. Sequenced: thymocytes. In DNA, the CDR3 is TGTGCCAGTAGTATAGATGAGGCGGAGACCCAGTACTTC. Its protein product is CASSIDEAETQYF.